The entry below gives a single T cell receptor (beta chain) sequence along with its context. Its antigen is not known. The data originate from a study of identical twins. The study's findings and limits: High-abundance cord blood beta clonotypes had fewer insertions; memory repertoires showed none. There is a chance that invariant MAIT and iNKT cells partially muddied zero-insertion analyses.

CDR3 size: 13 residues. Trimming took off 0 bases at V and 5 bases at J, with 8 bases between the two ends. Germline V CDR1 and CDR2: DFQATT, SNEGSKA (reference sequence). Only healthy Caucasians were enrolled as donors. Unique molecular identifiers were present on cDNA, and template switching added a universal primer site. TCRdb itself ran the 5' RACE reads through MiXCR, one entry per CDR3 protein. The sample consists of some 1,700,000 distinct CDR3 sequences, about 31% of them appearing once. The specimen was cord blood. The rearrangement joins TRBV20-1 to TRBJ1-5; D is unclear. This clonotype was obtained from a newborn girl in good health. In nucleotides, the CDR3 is TGCAGTGCTAGAGATGTGGCGGATCAGCCCCAGCATTTT. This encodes CSARDVADQPQHF.